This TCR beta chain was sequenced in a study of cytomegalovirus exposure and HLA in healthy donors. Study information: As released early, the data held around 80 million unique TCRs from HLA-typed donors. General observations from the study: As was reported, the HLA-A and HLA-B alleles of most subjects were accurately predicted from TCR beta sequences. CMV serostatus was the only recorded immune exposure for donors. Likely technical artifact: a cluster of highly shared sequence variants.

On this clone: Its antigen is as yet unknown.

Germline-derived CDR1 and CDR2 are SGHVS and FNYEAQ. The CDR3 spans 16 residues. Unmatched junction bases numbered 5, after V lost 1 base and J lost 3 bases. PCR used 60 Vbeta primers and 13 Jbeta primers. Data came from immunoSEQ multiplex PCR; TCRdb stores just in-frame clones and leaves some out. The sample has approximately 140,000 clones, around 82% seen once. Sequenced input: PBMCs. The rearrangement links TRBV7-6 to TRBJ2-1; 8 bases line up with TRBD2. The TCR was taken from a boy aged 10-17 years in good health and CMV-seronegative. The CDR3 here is CASSLEAGGFYNEQFF. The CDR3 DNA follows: TGTGCCAGCAGCTTAGAGGCGGGAGGTTTCTACAATGAGCAGTTCTTC.